This TCR beta chain was sequenced during a study of OX40 agonist ivuxolimab in advanced cancers. With regard to this clone: Its specificity is not known.

The study, taken as a whole, reports: Dose levels from 0.1 to 3.0 mg/kg saw CD4+ and CD8+ blood T cells expand clonally by week 6. Researchers report that CD8+ T cells had, on average, more expanded clones than CD4+.

The V gene's germline CDR1 is SGHTA and CDR2 FQGNSA. The CDR3 spans 13 residues. The V end lost 5 bases, the J end lost 4 bases, and 11 bases lay between the germline ends. Measured with immunoSEQ multiplex PCR; TCRdb has only the in-frame clones, and not every one. The data show tens of thousands of clones, roughly 88% seen once. Here the sequenced sample was CD4+ or CD8+ T cells sorted from blood, taken in a trial of the OX40 agonist ivuxolimab. This receptor was taken from an adult with an advanced solid tumor such as melanoma, head and neck, liver or kidney cancer. The J gene is TRBJ1-2, the V gene TRBV7-2, with D tentatively TRBD1 (6 bases). CDR3 sequence: CASSQGQLYGYTF. CDR3 bases: TGTGCCAGCAGCCAAGGACAGCTCTATGGCTACACCTTC.